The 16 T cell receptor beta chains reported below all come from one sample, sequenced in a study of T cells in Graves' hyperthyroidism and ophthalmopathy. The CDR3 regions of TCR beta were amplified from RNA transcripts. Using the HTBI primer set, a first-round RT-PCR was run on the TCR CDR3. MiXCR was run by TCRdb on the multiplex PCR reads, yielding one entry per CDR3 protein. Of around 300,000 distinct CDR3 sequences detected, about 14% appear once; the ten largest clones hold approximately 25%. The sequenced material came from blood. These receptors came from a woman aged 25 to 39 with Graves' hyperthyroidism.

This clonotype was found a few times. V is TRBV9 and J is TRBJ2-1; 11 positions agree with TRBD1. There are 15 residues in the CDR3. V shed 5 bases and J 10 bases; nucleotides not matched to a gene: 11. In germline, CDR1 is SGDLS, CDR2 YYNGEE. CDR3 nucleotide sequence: TGTGCCAGCAGAACCGGGACAGGGGGTGCGGGGGAGCAGTTCTTC. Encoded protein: CASRTGTGGAGEQFF.

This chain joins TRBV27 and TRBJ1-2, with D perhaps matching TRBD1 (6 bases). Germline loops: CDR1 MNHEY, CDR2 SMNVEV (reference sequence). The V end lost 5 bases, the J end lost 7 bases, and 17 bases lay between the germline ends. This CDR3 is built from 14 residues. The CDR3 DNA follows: TGTGCCAGCAGTGTCCTCGCCAGGGGATCTGGCTACACCTTC. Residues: CASSVLARGSGYTF.

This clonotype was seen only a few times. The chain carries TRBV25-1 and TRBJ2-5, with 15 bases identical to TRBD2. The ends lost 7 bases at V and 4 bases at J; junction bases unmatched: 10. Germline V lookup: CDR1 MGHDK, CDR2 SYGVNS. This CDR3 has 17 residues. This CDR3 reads CASTPRPGLAGGETQYF. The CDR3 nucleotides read TGTGCCAGCACCCCTCGGCCGGGACTAGCGGGAGGAGAGACCCAGTACTTC.

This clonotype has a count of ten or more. The CDR3 is CASTNPGTGFSEQYF. The CDR3 nucleotides are TGTGCCAGCACCAACCCCGGGACAGGGTTCTCCGAGCAGTACTTC. V is TRBV6-2 or TRBV6-3 and J is TRBJ2-7, with 9 bases fitting TRBD1. The CDR3 has 15 residues. V lost 7 bases, J lost 6 bases, and 13 bases stayed unmatched. Germline lookup yields CDR1 MNHEY and CDR2 SVGEGT.

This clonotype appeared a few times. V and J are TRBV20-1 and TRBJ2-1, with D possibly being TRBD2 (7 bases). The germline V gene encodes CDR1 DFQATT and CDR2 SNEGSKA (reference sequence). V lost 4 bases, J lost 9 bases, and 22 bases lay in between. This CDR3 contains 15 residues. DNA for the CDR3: TGCAGTGCTACCACGGGGGCGGGAGCAGCCGGTGAGCAGTTCTTC. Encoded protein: CSATTGAGAAGEQFF.

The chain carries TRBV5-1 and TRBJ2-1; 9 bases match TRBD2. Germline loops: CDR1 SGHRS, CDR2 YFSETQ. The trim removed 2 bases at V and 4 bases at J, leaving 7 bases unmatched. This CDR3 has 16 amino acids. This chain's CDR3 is CASSFGGLAGYNEQFF. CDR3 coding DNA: TGCGCCAGCAGCTTTGGTGGGCTAGCGGGGTACAATGAGCAGTTCTTC.

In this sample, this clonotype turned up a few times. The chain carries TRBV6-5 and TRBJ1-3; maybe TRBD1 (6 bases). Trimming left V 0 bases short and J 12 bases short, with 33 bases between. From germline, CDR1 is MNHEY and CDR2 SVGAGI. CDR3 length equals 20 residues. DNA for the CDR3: TGTGCCAGCAGTTACTCGATAAGCAGAGAACAGGGACCCGGCGCGGGCCTCATATATTTT. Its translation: CASSYSISREQGPGAGLIYF.

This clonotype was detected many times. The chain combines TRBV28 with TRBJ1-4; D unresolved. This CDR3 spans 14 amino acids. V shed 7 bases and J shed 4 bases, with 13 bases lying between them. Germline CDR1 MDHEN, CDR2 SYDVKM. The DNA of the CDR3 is TGTGCCAGCATGCCTGGGAGACTTAATGAAAAACTGTTTTTT. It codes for CASMPGRLNEKLFF. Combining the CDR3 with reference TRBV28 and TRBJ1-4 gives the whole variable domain DVKVTQSSRYLVKRTGEKVFLECVQDMDHENMFWYRQDPGLGLRLIYFSYDVKMKEKGDIPEGYSVSREKKERFSLILESASTNQTSMYLCASMPGRLNEKLFFGSGTQLSVL.

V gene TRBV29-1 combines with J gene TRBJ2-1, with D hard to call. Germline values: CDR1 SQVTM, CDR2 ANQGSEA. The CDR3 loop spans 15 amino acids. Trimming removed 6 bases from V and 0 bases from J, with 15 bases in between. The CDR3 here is CSVTDENSSYNEQFF. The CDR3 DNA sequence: TGCAGCGTGACGGACGAAAACAGCTCCTACAATGAGCAGTTCTTC.

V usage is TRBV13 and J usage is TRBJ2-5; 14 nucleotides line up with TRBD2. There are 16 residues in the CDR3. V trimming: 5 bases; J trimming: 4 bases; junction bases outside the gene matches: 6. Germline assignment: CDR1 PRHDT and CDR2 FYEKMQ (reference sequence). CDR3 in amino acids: CASSPAGLAGAETQYF. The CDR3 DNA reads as TGTGCCAGCAGCCCCGCGGGACTAGCGGGAGCAGAGACCCAGTACTTC.

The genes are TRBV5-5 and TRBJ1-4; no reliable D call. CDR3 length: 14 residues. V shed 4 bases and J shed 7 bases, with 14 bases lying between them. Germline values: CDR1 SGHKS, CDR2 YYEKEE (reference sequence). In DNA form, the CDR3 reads TGTGCCAGCAGCCAGGAGTGGGGTGCTGAAAAACTGTTTTTT. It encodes CASSQEWGAEKLFF.

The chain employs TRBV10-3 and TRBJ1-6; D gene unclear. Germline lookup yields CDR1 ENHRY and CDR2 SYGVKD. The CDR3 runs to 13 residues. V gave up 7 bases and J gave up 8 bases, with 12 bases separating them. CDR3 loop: CAITPASHSPLHF. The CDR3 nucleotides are TGTGCCATCACACCTGCCTCCCATTCACCCCTCCACTTT.

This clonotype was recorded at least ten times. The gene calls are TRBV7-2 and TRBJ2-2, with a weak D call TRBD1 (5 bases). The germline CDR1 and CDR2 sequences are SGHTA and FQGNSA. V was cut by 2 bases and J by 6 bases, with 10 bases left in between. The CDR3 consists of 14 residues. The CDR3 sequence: CASSLQGQAGELFF. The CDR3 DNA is TGTGCCAGCAGCTTACAGGGTCAGGCCGGGGAGCTGTTTTTT. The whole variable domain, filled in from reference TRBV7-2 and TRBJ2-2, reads GAGVSQSPSNKVTEKGKDVELRCDPISGHTALYWYRQSLGQGLEFLIYFQGNSAPDKSGLPSDRFSAERTGGSVSTLTIQRTQQEDSAVYLCASSLQGQAGELFFGEGSRLTVL.

CDR3 sequence (DNA): TGCGCCAGCAGCCAAGATCGAGCAGGGGGCTCTGACATTCAGTACTTC. The encoded protein is CASSQDRAGGSDIQYF. The gene calls are TRBV4-3 and TRBJ2-4; TRBD1 aligns across 8 bases. Germline V lookup: CDR1 LGHNA, CDR2 YSLEER. The CDR3 runs to 16 residues. Losses at the gene ends were 0 bases for V and 8 bases for J; bases not matched to a gene: 9.

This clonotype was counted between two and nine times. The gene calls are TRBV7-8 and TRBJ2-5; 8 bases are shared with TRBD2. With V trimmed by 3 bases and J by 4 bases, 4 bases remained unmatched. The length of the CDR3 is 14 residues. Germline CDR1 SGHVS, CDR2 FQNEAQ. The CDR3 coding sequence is TGTGCCAGCAGCTTTCCGGGGGGGGGAGAGACCCAGTACTTC. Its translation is CASSFPGGGETQYF.

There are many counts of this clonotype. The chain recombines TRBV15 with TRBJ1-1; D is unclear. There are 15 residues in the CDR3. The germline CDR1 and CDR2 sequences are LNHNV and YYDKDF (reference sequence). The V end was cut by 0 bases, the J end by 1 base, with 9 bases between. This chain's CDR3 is CATSRDLSGNTEAFF. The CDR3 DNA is TGTGCCACCAGCAGAGATTTGTCAGGGAACACTGAAGCTTTCTTT.